A single sample gave rise to the 8 T cell receptor beta chains below, sequenced in a study of spatial heterogeneity in lung cancer. TCRdb itself ran the 5' RACE reads through MiXCR, one entry per CDR3 protein. The sample lists 43,000 or so distinct CDR3 sequences; approximately 6.5% were seen once. Time point meaning: sample taken at primary tumor resection. Tumor, nontumor lung or frozen PBMC supplied whole RNA that was sequenced unsorted. Material: PBMCs, obtained at surgery. These receptors were taken from a female donor with early-stage non-small cell lung cancer.

This clonotype was observed many times. The chain recombines TRBV20-1 with TRBJ2-7; no reliable D call. Germline values: CDR1 DFQATT, CDR2 SNEGSKA (reference sequence). The CDR3 contains 16 residues. The V end was cut by 3 bases, the J end by 4 bases, with 22 bases between. CDR3 loop: CSASSGGPVRWYEQYF. The CDR3 DNA follows: TGCAGTGCTAGTTCCGGCGGCCCCGTCCGCTGGTACGAGCAGTACTTC.

In its sample, this clonotype was seen a few times. This chain uses TRBV20-1 with TRBJ2-7; D is uncertain. This CDR3 has 12 residues. Trimming cost V 5 bases and J 0 bases, with 8 bases left between them. Germline V gives CDR1 DFQATT, CDR2 SNEGSKA (reference sequence). This chain's CDR3 is CSAWRSSYEQYF. CDR3 bases: TGCAGTGCTTGGAGAAGCTCCTACGAGCAGTACTTC.

This clonotype was counted many times. The chain carries TRBV6-5 and TRBJ2-3; weak D call: TRBD2 (7 bases). Germline CDR1 is MNHEY and CDR2 is SVGAGI. This CDR3 contains 13 residues. V shed 6 bases and J shed 4 bases, with 11 bases lying between them. CDR3 bases: TGTGCCAGCAGGGGGGGGGCTCCAGATACGCAGTATTTT. Translated: CASRGGAPDTQYF.

This clonotype was seen only a few times. V is TRBV4-2 and J is TRBJ1-4; D gene uncertain. CDR3 length: 14 residues. From germline, CDR1 is LGHNA and CDR2 YNFKEQ. V was clipped by 3 bases and J by 6 bases, with 11 bases between them. CDR3: CASSHGDYDEKLFF. CDR3 DNA sequence: TGTGCCAGCAGCCACGGAGACTACGATGAAAAACTGTTTTTT.

V and J are TRBV5-1 and TRBJ2-7; D is possibly TRBD1 (6 bases). Trimming left V 4 bases short and J 0 bases short, with 11 bases between. Germline CDR1 is SGHRS and CDR2 is YFSETQ. This CDR3 has 14 amino acids. Here the CDR3 reads CASSPQQGSYEQYF. The CDR3 bases are TGCGCCAGCAGCCCTCAACAGGGCTCCTACGAGCAGTACTTC.

The genes are TRBV29-1 and TRBJ1-1; 8 positions match TRBD1. Germline-derived CDR1 and CDR2 are SQVTM and ANQGSEA. After removal of 6 bases from V and 10 bases from J, the junction contained 7 bases not matched to a gene. There are 11 residues in the CDR3. CDR3 protein: CSVTRTGLAFF. The CDR3 nucleotides read TGCAGCGTGACTAGGACAGGGCTAGCTTTCTTT.

In this sample, this clonotype turned up many times. The chain joins TRBV20-1 to TRBJ2-3, with TRBD1 matching over 7 bases. This CDR3 contains 15 residues. Trimming took 1 base from V and 4 from J; bases not matched to a gene: 8. Germline loops: CDR1 DFQATT, CDR2 SNEGSKA (reference sequence). The CDR3 is CSARVATGIADTQYF. Written as DNA, the CDR3 is TGCAGTGCTAGAGTCGCGACAGGGATTGCAGATACGCAGTATTTT.

This clonotype was seen ten or more times. The V call is TRBV11-2, the J call TRBJ2-7; TRBD1 aligns across 9 bases. V trimming: 6 bases; J trimming: 0 bases; junction bases outside the gene matches: 6. CDR3 length: 15 residues. Germline assignment: CDR1 SGHAT and CDR2 FQNNGV. For the CDR3, the DNA is TGTGCCAGCAGTTCCCGGGACAGGGCCTCCTACGAGCAGTACTTC. Amino acids: CASSSRDRASYEQYF.